This entry concerns a single T cell receptor beta chain. Cohort assignment relied on participant-reported clinical history. Recovery among Cohort 3 donors was established by two negative PCRs, clearance, or symptom resolution. This entry is derived from a study of blood T cell repertoires in COVID-19. Data came from immunoSEQ multiplex PCR; TCRdb stores just in-frame clones and leaves some out. The sample shows approximately 300,000 clones, about 90% of them seen only once. V gave up 7 bases and J gave up 1 base, with 11 bases separating them. Germline CDR1 is MNHEY and CDR2 is SVGAGI. This CDR3 is built from 15 residues.

The sample consisted of PBMCs or T cells enriched from blood (not recorded which). The TCR originated in a woman aged 30 to 39 who had recovered from COVID-19. This chain joins TRBV6-5 and TRBJ2-6; D is perhaps TRBD2 (5 bases). The CDR3: CASNHGGSGANVLTF. CDR3 bases: TGTGCCAGCAACCATGGCGGGTCTGGGGCCAACGTCCTGACTTTC.